This T cell receptor beta chain is from a study of blood T cell repertoires in COVID-19. Background on the study: Whether acute or convalescent, the COVID-19 samples came from the United States, Italy and Spain. PBMCs, B-cell-depleted T cells, or T cells provided the cDNA or gDNA that made up the material.

The CDR3 has 17 amino acids. CDR1 is MGHRA and CDR2 is YSYEKL in the germline V gene. V trimming: 3 bases; J trimming: 1 base; junction bases outside the gene matches: 10. In the original analysis: Amplification from reference gene primers served as the basis for estimated nucleated cell counts. The method was immunoSEQ multiplex PCR; TCRdb's version includes in-frame clones alone and lacks a portion of them. The V and J calls and clone size are taken from that table; D and trimming were inferred from the DNA. Seen here are about 140,000 clones, 77% observed once, and the top ten hold approximately 9%.

Sequencing was done on a sample of peripheral blood. The chain employs TRBV4-1 and TRBJ1-1; 8 bases map to TRBD1. The sequence was collected from a woman aged 45-59 years with active or convalescent COVID-19. The CDR3 coding sequence is TGCGCCAGCAGCCATGGACTTAGGACAGGGAAGAACACTGAAGCTTTCTTT. This translates into CASSHGLRTGKNTEAFF.